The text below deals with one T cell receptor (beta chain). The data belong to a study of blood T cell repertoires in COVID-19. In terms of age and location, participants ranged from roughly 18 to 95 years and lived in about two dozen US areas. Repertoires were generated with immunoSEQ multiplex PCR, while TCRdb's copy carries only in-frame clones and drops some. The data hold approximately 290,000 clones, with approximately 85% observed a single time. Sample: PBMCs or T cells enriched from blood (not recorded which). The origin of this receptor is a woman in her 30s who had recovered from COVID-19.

The CDR3 DNA sequence: TGCGCCAGCAGCCAACCAAGGGGGCCCAGGGATTCACCCCTCCACTTT. Translation: CASSQPRGPRDSPLHF. This chain links TRBV4-1 with TRBJ1-6, with 7 bases matching TRBD1. After removal of 2 bases from V and 8 bases from J, the junction contained 9 bases not matched to a gene. The CDR3 contains 16 residues. Germline CDR1 and CDR2: MGHRA and YSYEKL.